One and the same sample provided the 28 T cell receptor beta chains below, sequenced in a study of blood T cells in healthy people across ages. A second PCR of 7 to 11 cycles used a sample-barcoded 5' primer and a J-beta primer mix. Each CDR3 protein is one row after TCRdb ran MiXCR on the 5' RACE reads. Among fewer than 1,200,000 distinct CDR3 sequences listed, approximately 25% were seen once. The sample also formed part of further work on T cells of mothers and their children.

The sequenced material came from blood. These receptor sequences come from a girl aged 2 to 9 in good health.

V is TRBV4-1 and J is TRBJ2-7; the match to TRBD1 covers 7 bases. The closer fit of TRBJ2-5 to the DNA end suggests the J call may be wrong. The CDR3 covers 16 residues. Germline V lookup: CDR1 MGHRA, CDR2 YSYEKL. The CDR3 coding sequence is TGCGCCAGCAGCCAAGACCCGACAGGGCTTCGGGAGACCCAGTACTTC. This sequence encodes CASSQDPTGLRETQYF.

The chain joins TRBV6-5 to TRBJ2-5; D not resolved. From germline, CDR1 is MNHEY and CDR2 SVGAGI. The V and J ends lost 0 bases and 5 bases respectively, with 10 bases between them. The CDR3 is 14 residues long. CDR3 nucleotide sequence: TGTGCCAGCAGTTACTCTTGGCGGCGGGAGACCCAGTACTTC. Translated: CASSYSWRRETQYF.

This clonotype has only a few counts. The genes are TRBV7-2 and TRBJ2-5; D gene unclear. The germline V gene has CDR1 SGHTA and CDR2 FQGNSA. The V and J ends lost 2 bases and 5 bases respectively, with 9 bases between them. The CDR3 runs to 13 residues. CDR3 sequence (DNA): TGTGCCAGCAGCTTAAACGGGTGGGAGACCCAGTACTTC. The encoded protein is CASSLNGWETQYF.

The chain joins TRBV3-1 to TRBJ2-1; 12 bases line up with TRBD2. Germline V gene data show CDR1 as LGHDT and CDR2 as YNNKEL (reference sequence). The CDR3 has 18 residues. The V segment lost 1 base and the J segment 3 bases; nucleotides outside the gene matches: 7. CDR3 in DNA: TGTGCCAGCAGCCAAGTCGAGCTAGCGGGAGGGGTCTACAATGAGCAGTTCTTC. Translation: CASSQVELAGGVYNEQFF.

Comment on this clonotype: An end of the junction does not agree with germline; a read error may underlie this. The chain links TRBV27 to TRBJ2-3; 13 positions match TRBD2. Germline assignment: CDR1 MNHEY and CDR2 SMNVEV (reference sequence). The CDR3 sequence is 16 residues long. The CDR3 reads CANSLLGLAGTDTQYF. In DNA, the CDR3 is TGTGCCAACAGTCTCCTGGGACTAGCGGGGACCGATACGCAGTATTTT.

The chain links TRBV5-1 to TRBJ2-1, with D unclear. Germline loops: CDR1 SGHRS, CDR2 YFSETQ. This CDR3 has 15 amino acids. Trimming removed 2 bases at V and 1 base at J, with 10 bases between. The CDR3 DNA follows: TGCGCCAGCAGCTTTCCGACAACTTCCTACAATGAGCAGTTCTTC. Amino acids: CASSFPTTSYNEQFF.

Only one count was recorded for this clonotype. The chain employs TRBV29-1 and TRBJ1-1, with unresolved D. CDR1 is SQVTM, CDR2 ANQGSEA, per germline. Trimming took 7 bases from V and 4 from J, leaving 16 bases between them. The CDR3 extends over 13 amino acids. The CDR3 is CSARGQESTEAFF. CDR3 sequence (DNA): TGCAGCGCCCGAGGCCAGGAGTCCACTGAAGCTTTCTTT. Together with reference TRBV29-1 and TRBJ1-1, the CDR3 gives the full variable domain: SAVISQKPSRDICQRGTSLTIQCQVDSQVTMMFWYRQQPGQSLTLIATANQGSEATYESGFVIDKFPISRPNLTFSTLTVSNMSPEDSSIYLCSARGQESTEAFFGQGTRLTVV.

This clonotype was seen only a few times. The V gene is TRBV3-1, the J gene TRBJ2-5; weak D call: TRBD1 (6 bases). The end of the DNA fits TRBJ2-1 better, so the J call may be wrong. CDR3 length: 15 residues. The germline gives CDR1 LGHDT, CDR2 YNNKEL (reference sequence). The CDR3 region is CASSQGLGRGDEQFF. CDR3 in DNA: TGTGCCAGCAGCCAAGGTCTCGGCAGGGGAGATGAGCAGTTCTTC.

The CDR3 sequence is CASSANKLGTGAYEQYF. In nucleotides, the CDR3 is TGTGCCAGCTCAGCGAATAAGCTGGGGACAGGAGCCTACGAGCAGTACTTC. This chain links TRBV18 with TRBJ2-7; 8 bases fit TRBD1. CDR1 is KGHSH, CDR2 LQKENI, per germline. The CDR3 extends over 17 amino acids. V shed 5 bases and J 2 bases; nucleotides not matched to a gene: 14.

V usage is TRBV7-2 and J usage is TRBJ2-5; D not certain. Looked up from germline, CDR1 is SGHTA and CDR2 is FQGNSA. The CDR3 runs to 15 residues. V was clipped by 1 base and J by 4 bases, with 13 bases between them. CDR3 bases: TGTGCCAGCAGCTTAGTCCGGCAGGTGGGAGAGACCCAGTACTTC. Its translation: CASSLVRQVGETQYF.

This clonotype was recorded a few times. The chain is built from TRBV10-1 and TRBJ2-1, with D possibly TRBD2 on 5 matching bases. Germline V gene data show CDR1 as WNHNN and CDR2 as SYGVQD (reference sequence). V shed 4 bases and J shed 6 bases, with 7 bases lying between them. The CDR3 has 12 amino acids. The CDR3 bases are TGCGCCAGCAGTGCGGGGTTCAATGAGCAGTTCTTC. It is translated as CASSAGFNEQFF.

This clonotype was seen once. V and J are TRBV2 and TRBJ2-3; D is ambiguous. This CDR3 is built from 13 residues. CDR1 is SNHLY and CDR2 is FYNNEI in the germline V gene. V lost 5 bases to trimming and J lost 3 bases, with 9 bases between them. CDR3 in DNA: TGTGCCAGCAGTAACGCAGTTACAGATACGCAGTATTTT. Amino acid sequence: CASSNAVTDTQYF.

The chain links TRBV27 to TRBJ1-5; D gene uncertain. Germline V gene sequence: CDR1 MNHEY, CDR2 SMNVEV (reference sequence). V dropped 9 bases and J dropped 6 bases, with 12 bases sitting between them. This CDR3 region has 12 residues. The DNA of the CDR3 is TGTGCCAGTCAGAGGATGGGTCAGCCCCAGCATTTT. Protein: CASQRMGQPQHF.

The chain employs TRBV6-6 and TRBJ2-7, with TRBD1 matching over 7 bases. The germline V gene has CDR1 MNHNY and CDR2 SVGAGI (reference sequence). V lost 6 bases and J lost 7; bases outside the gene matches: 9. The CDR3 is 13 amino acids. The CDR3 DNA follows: TGTGCCAGCAGGGAGAGGGGGCCCTTGGAGCAGTACTTC. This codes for CASRERGPLEQYF.

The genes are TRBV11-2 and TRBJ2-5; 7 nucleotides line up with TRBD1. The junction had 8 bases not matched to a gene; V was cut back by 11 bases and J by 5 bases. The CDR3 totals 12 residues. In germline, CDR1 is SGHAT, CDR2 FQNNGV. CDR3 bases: TGTGCCGGTAGCGAGGGGGCGGAGACCCAGTACTTC. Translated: CAGSEGAETQYF.

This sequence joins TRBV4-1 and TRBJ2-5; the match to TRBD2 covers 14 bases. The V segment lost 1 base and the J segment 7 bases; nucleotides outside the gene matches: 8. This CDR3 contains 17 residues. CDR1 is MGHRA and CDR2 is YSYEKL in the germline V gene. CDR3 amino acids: CASSQGSGTSGSVTQYF. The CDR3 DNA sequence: TGCGCCAGCAGCCAAGGATCGGGGACTAGCGGGAGTGTGACCCAGTACTTC.

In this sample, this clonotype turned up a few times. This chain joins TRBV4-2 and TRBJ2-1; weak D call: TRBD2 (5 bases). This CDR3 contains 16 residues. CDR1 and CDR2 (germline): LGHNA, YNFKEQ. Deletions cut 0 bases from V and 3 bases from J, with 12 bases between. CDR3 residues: CASSQDYGADYNEQFF. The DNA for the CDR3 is TGTGCCAGCAGCCAAGACTACGGAGCGGACTACAATGAGCAGTTCTTC.

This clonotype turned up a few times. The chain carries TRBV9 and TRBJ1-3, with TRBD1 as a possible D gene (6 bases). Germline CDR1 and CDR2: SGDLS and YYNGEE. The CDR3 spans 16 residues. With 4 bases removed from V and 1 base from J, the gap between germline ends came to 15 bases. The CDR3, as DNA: TGTGCCAGCAGCTTCAACCGGGACACTTCTGGAAACACCATATATTTT. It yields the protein CASSFNRDTSGNTIYF.

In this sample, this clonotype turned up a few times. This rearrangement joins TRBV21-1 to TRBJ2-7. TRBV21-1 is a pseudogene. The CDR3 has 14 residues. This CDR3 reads CASSKESQTYEQYF. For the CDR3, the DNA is TGTGCCAGCAGCAAAGAATCACAGACCTACGAGCAGTACTTC.

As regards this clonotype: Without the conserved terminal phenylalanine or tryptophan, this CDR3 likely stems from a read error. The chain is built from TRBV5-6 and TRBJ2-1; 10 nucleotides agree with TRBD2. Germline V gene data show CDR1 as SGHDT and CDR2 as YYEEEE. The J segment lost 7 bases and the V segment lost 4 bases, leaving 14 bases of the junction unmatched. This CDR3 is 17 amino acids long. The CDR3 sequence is CASSGGAERGGHNEQFL. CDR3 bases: TGTGCCAGCAGCGGGGGAGCGGAGCGGGGGGGCCATAATGAGCAGTTCCTC.

This CDR3 reads CATSRDPGTEAFF. CDR3 coding DNA: TGTGCCACCAGCAGAGATCCTGGCACTGAAGCTTTCTTT. The genes are TRBV15 and TRBJ1-1; D gene ambiguous. The germline CDR1 and CDR2 sequences are LNHNV and YYDKDF (reference sequence). This CDR3 is built from 13 residues. With 0 bases removed from V and 4 bases from J, the gap between germline ends came to 6 bases.

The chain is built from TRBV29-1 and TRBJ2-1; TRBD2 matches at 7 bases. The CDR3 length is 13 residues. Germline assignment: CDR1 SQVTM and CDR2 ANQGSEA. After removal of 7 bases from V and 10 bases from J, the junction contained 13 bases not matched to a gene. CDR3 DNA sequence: TGCAGCGCTGTACCATCTAGCGGTGTAGAGCAGTTCTTC. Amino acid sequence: CSAVPSSGVEQFF.

The CDR3 reads CASSRAGEKYF. The CDR3 DNA follows: TGTGCCAGCAGCCGGGCGGGGGAGAAGTACTTC. The genes are TRBV5-6 and TRBJ2-5, with TRBD2 matching 7 bases. The length of the CDR3 is 11 residues. Germline values: CDR1 SGHDT, CDR2 YYEEEE. The trim removed 4 bases at V and 12 bases at J, leaving 6 bases unmatched.

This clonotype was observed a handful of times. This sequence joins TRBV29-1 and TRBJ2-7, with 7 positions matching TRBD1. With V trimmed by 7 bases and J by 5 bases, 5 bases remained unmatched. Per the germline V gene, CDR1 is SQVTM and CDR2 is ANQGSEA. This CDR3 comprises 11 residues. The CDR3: CSGNRGNEQYF. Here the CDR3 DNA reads TGCAGCGGAAACAGGGGAAACGAGCAGTACTTC.

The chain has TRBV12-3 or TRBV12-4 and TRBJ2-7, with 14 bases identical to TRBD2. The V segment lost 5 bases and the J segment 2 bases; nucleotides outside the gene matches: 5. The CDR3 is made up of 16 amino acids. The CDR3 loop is CASSRPGLAGAYEQYF. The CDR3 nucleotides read TGTGCCAGCAGTAGACCGGGACTAGCGGGGGCCTACGAGCAGTACTTC.

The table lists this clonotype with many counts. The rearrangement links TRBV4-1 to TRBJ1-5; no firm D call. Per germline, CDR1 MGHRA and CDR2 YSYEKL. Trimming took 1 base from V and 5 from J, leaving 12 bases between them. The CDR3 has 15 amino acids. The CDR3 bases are TGCGCCAGCAGCCAAGTAGAGGCGTTTTATCAGCCCCAGCATTTT. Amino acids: CASSQVEAFYQPQHF.

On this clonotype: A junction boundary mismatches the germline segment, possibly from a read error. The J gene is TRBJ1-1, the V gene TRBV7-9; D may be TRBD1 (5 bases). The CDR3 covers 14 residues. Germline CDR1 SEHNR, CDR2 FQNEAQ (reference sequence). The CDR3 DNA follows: TGTGCCAGCAGCTCAATCTCACCGGACACTGAAGTTTTCTTT. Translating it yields CASSSISPDTEVFF.

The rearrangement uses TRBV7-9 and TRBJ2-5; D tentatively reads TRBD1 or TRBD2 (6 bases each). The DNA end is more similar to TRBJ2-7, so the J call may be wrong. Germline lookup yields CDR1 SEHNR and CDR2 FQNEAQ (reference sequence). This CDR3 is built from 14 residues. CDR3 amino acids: CASSQNRGLDEQYF. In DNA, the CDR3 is TGTGCCAGCAGCCAAAACCGGGGGCTGGACGAGCAGTACTTC.